The 27 T cell receptor beta chains presented below share a single source sample, sequenced in a study of molecular identifiers for immune sequencing clone quantification. TCRdb analysed the PCR reads with MiXCR anew, one entry per CDR3 protein. The table has fewer than 350,000 distinct CDR3 sequences, roughly a quarter seen once; the top ten hold around 0.7%. Sequences were obtained from naive CD8+ T cells from blood, with Jurkat cell RNA spiked in. This sample's subset: FACS-sorted CD8+CD4-CCR7+CD45RA+ naive T cells. The receptors shown here come from a human donor in good health. Some libraries in this study had Jurkat cell RNA spiked in.

As for this clonotype: The germline gene is not matched at one end of the junction; a read error may be the cause. This chain links TRBV20-1 with TRBJ1-4; D gene ambiguous. Per the germline V gene, CDR1 is DFQATT and CDR2 is SNEGSKA (reference sequence). There are 16 residues in the CDR3. DNA of the CDR3: TGCAGTGCTAAGGCCTCGGCTGATCGTCGCTTTGAAGAACTGTTTTTT. It encodes CSAKASADRRFEELFF.

The chain joins TRBV12-3 or TRBV12-4 to TRBJ2-1; possibly TRBD1 for D (6 bases). V was pared by 9 bases and J by 2 bases, with 11 bases between. The CDR3 is 13 amino acids. CDR3 protein: CASRGQTYNEQFF. The CDR3 nucleotides are TGTGCCAGTCGAGGACAGACCTACAATGAGCAGTTCTTC.

As concerns this clonotype: A much larger clone lies one base from this, so it may be a read error. The chain employs TRBV5-3 and TRBJ2-7; TRBD1 might be the D (6 bases). TRBV5-3 is an ORF; its function is uncertain. Trimming cost V 10 bases and J 0 bases, with 23 bases left between them. The CDR3 length is 16 residues. The CDR3 coding sequence is TGTGCCTGCAGCTTGGTCCCAGGGGTAAACTCCTACGAGCAGTACTTC. As protein: CACSLVPGVNSYEQYF.

The CDR3 is CASRWESSYEQYF. For the CDR3, the DNA is TGTGCCAGCCGATGGGAATCCTCCTACGAGCAGTACTTC. V gene TRBV12-3 or TRBV12-4 combines with J gene TRBJ2-7, with D uncertain. This CDR3 comprises 13 residues. V lost 8 bases to trimming and J lost 0 bases, with 11 bases between them.

Details on this clonotype: The germline gene is not matched at one end of the junction; a read error may be the cause. J is TRBJ1-1 and V is TRBV5-1; D remains ambiguous. Per germline, CDR1 SGHRS and CDR2 YFSETQ. The CDR3 has 14 residues. This CDR3 reads CASTTFEGNIEAFF. The CDR3 DNA reads TGCGCCAGCACAACTTTCGAGGGAAACATTGAAGCTTTCTTT.

Ten or more counts support this clonotype. The chain is built from TRBV19 and TRBJ1-6, with no clear D. The CDR3 contains 14 residues. Trimming stripped 3 bases from V and 6 bases from J, with 9 bases between. The germline gives CDR1 LNHDA, CDR2 SQIVND (reference sequence). As DNA, the CDR3 is TGTGCCAGTAGTATTCGGGGTATTAATTCACCCCTCCACTTT. This encodes CASSIRGINSPLHF.

This clonotype was observed at least ten times. The chain employs TRBV19 and TRBJ2-3, with TRBD2 as a possible D gene (6 bases). CDR1 and CDR2 (germline): LNHDA, SQIVND (reference sequence). The CDR3 is made up of 13 amino acids. The germline V and J ends were trimmed by 9 bases and 3 bases, with 13 bases remaining between them. CDR3 nucleotide sequence: TGTGCCAGCGCAACAGGAGGGACAGATACGCAGTATTTT. This gives the protein CASATGGTDTQYF. Variable domain in full (rest from reference TRBV19 and TRBJ2-3): DGGITQSPKYLFRKEGQNVTLSCEQNLNHDAMYWYRQDPGQGLRLIYYSQIVNDFQKGDIAEGYSVSREKKESFPLTVTSAQKNPTAFYLCASATGGTDTQYFGPGTRLTVL.

In its sample, this clonotype was seen many times. The genes are TRBV4-1 and TRBJ1-4; D unclear. The V and J ends lost 0 bases and 5 bases respectively, with 10 bases between them. Germline-derived CDR1 and CDR2 are MGHRA and YSYEKL. The CDR3 is 15 residues long. As DNA, the CDR3 is TGCGCCAGCAGCCAAGATAGCATGGTGAATGAAAAACTGTTTTTT. Its protein product is CASSQDSMVNEKLFF.

As for this clonotype: Since a much larger clone is just one base distant, this may be a read error. V usage is TRBV14 and J usage is TRBJ1-5; 8 bases align to TRBD1. The V gene's germline CDR1 is SGHDN and CDR2 FVKESK. The length of the CDR3 is 14 residues. The CDR3 spells CASSQDREDQRQHF. Here the CDR3 DNA reads TGTGCCAGCAGCCAGGACAGGGAAGATCAGCGCCAGCATTTT.

This clonotype showed up just once. The conserved phenylalanine or tryptophan is not found at the CDR3 terminus, so this likely reflects a read error. This chain links TRBV20-1 with TRBJ2-7; a weak D match, TRBD2 (5 bases). CDR1 DFQATT and CDR2 SNEGSKA come from the germline V gene (reference sequence). This CDR3 contains 14 residues. V was pared by 5 bases and J by 1 base, with 15 bases between. In DNA, the CDR3 is TGCAGTGCTGGGAGCGCTGACCTGTCCTACGAGCAGTACTCC. It specifies CSAGSADLSYEQYS.

The chain carries TRBV7-9 and TRBJ1-4, with D possibly TRBD1 on 6 matching bases. The V gene's germline CDR1 is SEHNR and CDR2 FQNEAQ (reference sequence). Deletions cut 5 bases from V and 1 base from J, with 14 bases between. The CDR3 has 16 amino acids. DNA for the CDR3: TGTGCCAGCAGCATAAGACAGGCGCAAACTAATGAAAAACTGTTTTTT. It is translated as CASSIRQAQTNEKLFF.

There are a few counts of this clonotype. The chain combines TRBV25-1 with TRBJ2-7; maybe TRBD1 (5 bases). The CDR3 runs 14 residues. Germline V lookup: CDR1 MGHDK, CDR2 SYGVNS. The germline V and J ends were trimmed by 4 bases and 4 bases, with 14 bases remaining between them. CDR3 region: CASSVQGVEYEQYF. CDR3 nucleotides: TGTGCCAGCAGTGTTCAGGGTGTTGAGTACGAGCAGTACTTC.

In the case of this clonotype: With a much larger clone just one base away, this may be a read error. The CDR3 carries no conserved terminal phenylalanine or tryptophan, so it likely arises from a read error. This chain links TRBV12-3 or TRBV12-4 with TRBJ1-1; TRBD1 aligns across 9 bases. V gave up 6 bases and J gave up 4 bases; unmatched junction bases: 6. The CDR3 runs to 14 residues. The DNA for the CDR3 is TGTGCCAGCAGCCGGACAGGGGTAGGCACTGAAGCTTTCCTT. Translating gives CASSRTGVGTEAFL.

This clonotype was seen ten or more times. The chain is built from TRBV13 and TRBJ2-3; D gene ambiguous. CDR1 and CDR2 (germline): PRHDT, FYEKMQ (reference sequence). The V and J ends lost 5 bases and 0 bases respectively, with 15 bases between them. This CDR3 spans 16 amino acids. The CDR3 is CASSPDRTASTDTQYF. The CDR3 nucleotides are TGTGCCAGCAGCCCCGATCGAACGGCTAGCACAGATACGCAGTATTTT.

The rearrangement links TRBV18 to TRBJ2-7; a weak D match, TRBD1 (5 bases). V was shortened by 0 bases and J by 7 bases, with 19 bases between the two germline ends. Germline lookup yields CDR1 KGHSH and CDR2 LQKENI. The CDR3 totals 16 residues. CDR3 bases: TGTGCCAGCTCACCACCTAGGGGCGAGCCGGGTCGGGAGCAGTACTTC. Protein: CASSPPRGEPGREQYF.

This chain joins TRBV7-3 and TRBJ2-4; D is possibly TRBD2 (6 bases). The CDR3 extends over 15 amino acids. Germline CDR1 reads SGHTA; CDR2 reads FQGTGA. The ends were cut back, 2 bases at V and 6 bases at J, with 14 bases in the middle. Here the CDR3 reads CASSLVRKRVNIQYF. The CDR3 bases are TGTGCCAGCAGCTTAGTTAGGAAGCGGGTAAACATTCAGTACTTC.

The J gene is TRBJ2-2, the V gene TRBV27; perhaps TRBD1 as D (6 bases). Between the trimmed V and J ends, which lost 0 bases and 4 bases, there was a span of 15 bases. The V gene's germline CDR1 is MNHEY and CDR2 SMNVEV (reference sequence). This CDR3 is built from 17 residues. In nucleotides, the CDR3 is TGTGCCAGCAGTTTATCTGGACAGAACGCGAGCACCGGGGAGCTGTTTTTT. It yields the protein CASSLSGQNASTGELFF.

In this sample, this clonotype turned up many times. The V call is TRBV20-1, the J call TRBJ2-5; TRBD1 matches 7 bases. Per germline, CDR1 DFQATT and CDR2 SNEGSKA (reference sequence). The CDR3 extends over 15 amino acids. J gave up 0 bases and V 2 bases, and 6 bases lay outside the gene matches. The chain's CDR3 is CSARPRDRYQETQYF. The CDR3 coding sequence is TGCAGTGCTAGACCCCGGGACAGATACCAAGAGACCCAGTACTTC.

This chain links TRBV27 with TRBJ2-3, with 7 nucleotides matching TRBD1. V was pared by 5 bases and J by 0 bases, with 14 bases of the junction left unmatched. Germline V lookup: CDR1 MNHEY, CDR2 SMNVEV (reference sequence). This CDR3 is 18 amino acids long. The DNA for the CDR3 is TGTGCCAGCAGTCCAATACAGGGGTCCAGACCAAGCACAGATACGCAGTATTTT. Its translation is CASSPIQGSRPSTDTQYF.

Comment on this clonotype: A junction end diverges from the germline sequence, so it may reflect a read error. CDR3 protein: CARSWGGGSQPQHF. The CDR3 bases are TGTGCCCGCAGCTGGGGGGGGGGTAGTCAGCCCCAGCATTTT. This chain connects TRBV5-6 to TRBJ1-5; D might be TRBD1 (5 bases). Per germline, CDR1 SGHDT and CDR2 YYEEEE. The CDR3 is made up of 14 amino acids.

With regard to this clonotype: This sequence may be a read error, since a much larger clone differs from it by one base. The rearrangement joins TRBV6-2 or TRBV6-3 to TRBJ1-1; TRBD1 matches at 8 bases. The CDR3 is 15 amino acids. Germline CDR1 and CDR2: MNHEY and SVGEGT. V trimming: 5 bases; J trimming: 1 base; junction bases outside the gene matches: 6. CDR3 sequence (DNA): TGTGCCAGCAGTCCCGACAGGGGTAGGAACACTGAAGCTTTCTTT. It yields the protein CASSPDRGRNTEAFF.

This clonotype occurred once. The chain joins TRBV7-8 to TRBJ2-3; 8 bases are a match to TRBD2. The CDR3 has 15 residues. Unmatched junction bases numbered 7, after V lost 3 bases and J lost 5 bases. Germline assignment: CDR1 SGHVS and CDR2 FQNEAQ. This CDR3 reads CASSFDGAGGDTQYF. CDR3 nucleotides: TGTGCCAGCAGCTTTGATGGCGCGGGGGGAGATACGCAGTATTTT.

This clonotype was counted only a few times. The chain couples TRBV18 to TRBJ2-7; D is undetermined. Germline CDR1 KGHSH, CDR2 LQKENI. V was clipped by 3 bases and J by 3 bases, with 12 bases between them. The CDR3 covers 14 residues. CDR3 in amino acids: CASSPSPLHYEQYF. CDR3 sequence (DNA): TGTGCCAGCTCACCGAGTCCGCTTCACTACGAGCAGTACTTC. Together with reference TRBV18 and TRBJ2-7, the CDR3 gives the full variable domain: NAGVMQNPRHLVRRRGQEARLRCSPMKGHSHVYWYRQLPEEGLKFMVYLQKENIIDESGMPKERFSAEFPKEGPSILRIQQVVRGDSAAYFCASSPSPLHYEQYFGPGTRLTVT.

In this sample, this clonotype turned up many times. The rearrangement uses TRBV30 and TRBJ2-3; TRBD1 agrees at 10 bases. The CDR3 is made up of 16 amino acids. Germline assignment: CDR1 GTSNPN and CDR2 SVGIG (reference sequence). The V and J ends lost 5 bases and 1 base, in that order; junction bases with no gene match: 9. The CDR3 loop reads CAWASTGTGGTDTQYF. The CDR3 nucleotides read TGTGCCTGGGCGAGCACCGGGACAGGGGGCACAGATACGCAGTATTTT.

This clonotype was seen only a few times. The chain joins TRBV20-1 to TRBJ1-4; D ambiguous. V dropped 6 bases and J dropped 8 bases, with 25 bases sitting between them. CDR3 length: 16 residues. Germline-derived CDR1 and CDR2 are DFQATT and SNEGSKA (reference sequence). CDR3 in DNA: TGCAGTGCCACCTCAGCCCCAACGGAACCCTGGGAAAAACTGTTTTTT. As protein: CSATSAPTEPWEKLFF.

This clonotype was seen many times. The chain combines TRBV20-1 with TRBJ2-7, with 9 bases that match TRBD1. The CDR3 length is 12 residues. CDR1 and CDR2 from the germline V gene are DFQATT and SNEGSKA (reference sequence). The trim removed 5 bases at V and 3 bases at J, leaving 2 bases unmatched. CDR3 nucleotide sequence: TGCAGTGCTGGGACAGGGAGCTACGAGCAGTACTTC. Protein sequence: CSAGTGSYEQYF.

Concerning this clonotype itself: A clone one base away is much larger, so this may be a read error. The missing conserved phenylalanine or tryptophan at the end of this CDR3 makes a read error likely. The chain has TRBV7-9 and TRBJ2-5; the D gene could be TRBD1 or TRBD2 (5 bases each). V was trimmed by 4 bases and J by 3 bases, leaving 12 bases between them. In germline, CDR1 is SEHNR, CDR2 FQNEAQ (reference sequence). The CDR3 is made up of 14 amino acids. CDR3 sequence reads: CASSSPGPEETQYY. CDR3 DNA sequence: TGTGCCAGCAGCTCTCCGGGACCAGAAGAGACCCAGTACTAC.